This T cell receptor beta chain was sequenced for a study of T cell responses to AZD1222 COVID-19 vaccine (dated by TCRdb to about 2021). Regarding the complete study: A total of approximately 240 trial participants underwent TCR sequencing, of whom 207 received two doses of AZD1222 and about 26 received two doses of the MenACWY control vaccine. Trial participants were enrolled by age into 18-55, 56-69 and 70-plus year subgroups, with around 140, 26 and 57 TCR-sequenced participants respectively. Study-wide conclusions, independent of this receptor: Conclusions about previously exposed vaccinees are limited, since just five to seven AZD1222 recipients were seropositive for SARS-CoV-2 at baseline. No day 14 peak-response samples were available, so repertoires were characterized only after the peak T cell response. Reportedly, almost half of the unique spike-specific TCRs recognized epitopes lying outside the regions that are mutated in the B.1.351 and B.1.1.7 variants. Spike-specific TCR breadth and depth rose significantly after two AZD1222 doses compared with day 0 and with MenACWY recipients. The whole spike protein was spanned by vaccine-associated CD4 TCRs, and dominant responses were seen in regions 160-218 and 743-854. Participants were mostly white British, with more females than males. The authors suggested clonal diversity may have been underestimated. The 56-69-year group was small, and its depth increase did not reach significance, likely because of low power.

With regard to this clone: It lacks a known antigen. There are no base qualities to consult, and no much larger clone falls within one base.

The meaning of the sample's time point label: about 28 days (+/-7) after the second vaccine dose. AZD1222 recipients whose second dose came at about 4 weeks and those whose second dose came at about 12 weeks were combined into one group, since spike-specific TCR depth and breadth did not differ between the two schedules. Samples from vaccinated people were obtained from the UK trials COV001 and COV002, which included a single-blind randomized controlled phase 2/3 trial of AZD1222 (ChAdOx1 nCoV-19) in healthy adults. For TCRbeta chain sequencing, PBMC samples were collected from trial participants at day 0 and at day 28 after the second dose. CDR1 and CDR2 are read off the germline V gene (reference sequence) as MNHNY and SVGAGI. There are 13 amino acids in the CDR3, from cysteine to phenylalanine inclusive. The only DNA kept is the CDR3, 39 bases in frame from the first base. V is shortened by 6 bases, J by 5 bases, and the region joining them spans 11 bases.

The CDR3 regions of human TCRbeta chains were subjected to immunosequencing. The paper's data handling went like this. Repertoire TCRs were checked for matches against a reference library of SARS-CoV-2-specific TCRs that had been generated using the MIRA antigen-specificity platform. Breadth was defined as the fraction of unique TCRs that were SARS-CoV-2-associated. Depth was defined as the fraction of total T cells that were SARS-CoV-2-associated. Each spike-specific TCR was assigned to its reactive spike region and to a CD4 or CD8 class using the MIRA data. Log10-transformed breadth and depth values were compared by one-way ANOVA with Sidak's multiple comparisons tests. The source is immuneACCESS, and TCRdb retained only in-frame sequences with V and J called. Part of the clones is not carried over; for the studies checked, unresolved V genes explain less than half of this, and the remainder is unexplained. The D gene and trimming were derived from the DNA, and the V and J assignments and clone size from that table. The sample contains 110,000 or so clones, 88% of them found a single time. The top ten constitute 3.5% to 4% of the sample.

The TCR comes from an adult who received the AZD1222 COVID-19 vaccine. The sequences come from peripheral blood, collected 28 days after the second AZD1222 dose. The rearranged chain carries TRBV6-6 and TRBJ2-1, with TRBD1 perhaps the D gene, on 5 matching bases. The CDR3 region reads CASSPQGDNEQFF. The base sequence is TGTGCCAGCAGCCCCCAGGGTGACAATGAGCAGTTCTTC.